This TCR beta chain originates from a study of human T cells and chemical hapten exposure (dated by TCRdb to 2020 to 2022). At the level of the whole study: For sensitization, 2% DPC in acetone was applied to a roughly 2 cm by roughly 2 cm area of upper inner arm skin. Patients additionally received weekly therapeutic DPC doses to the scalp throughout the roughly 25-week study period. Patch tests used Finn chambers with 0.01% DPC on the upper back, scored after 6 days by International Contact Dermatitis Research Group standards. Alopecia areata with under or over 50% scalp involvement, alopecia totalis and alopecia universalis were represented in the patient cohort, which was mostly female. Libraries were pooled for sequencing, and per-sample TCR yields varied mainly because of small differences in library volumes within the pool. In alopecia patients, the study followed how the peripheral blood TCR repertoire changed in vivo over primary and secondary sensitization to diphenylcyclopropenone (DPC), a hapten. Blood was sampled from patients pre-sensitization (week 0) and at 2, 6 and about 24 weeks after DPC sensitization. Blood for TCR sequencing was provided by twenty-nine alopecia patients at one to four time points (pre-sensitization, 2, 6 and 24 weeks).

The library was built by means of RACE. Sequencing relied on a NextSeq 500. During library preparation, unique molecular identifiers were attached to individual cDNA molecules so that TCRs could be counted in a quantitative, reproducible way. For every blood RNA sample, sequencing covered both the TCR alpha and TCR beta chains. Turning to the authors' computational methods: Samples had a median of 95,638 TCRs, with a range from about 23,224 to 690,600. V, J and CDR3 annotation of the TCR reads was carried out using the Decombinator software suite. To make PS versus PT1 abundance plots, every sample was subsampled to the same number of TCRs (28,000). TCRs were defined as expanded if absent before sensitization and observed at least eight times at the 2-week time point. The raw public reads went through TCRdb reprocessing: fastp at Q25, MiXCR clone calling, in-frame beta chains kept. Here each entry gathers all rows of one CDR3 protein and keeps the most common genes and DNA. The V and J calls follow TCRdb's processing rather than the paper's. The sample records tens of thousands of distinct CDR3 sequences, 10% of which are singletons. Jointly, the top ten make up 1.1% to 1.5% of the sample.

What this sample's time point label stands for: patch test 1, 2 weeks after DPC sensitization. This specimen's treatment or condition label, interpreted: therapeutic diphenylcyclopropenone sensitization with weekly scalp DPC. At every patch-test visit, the blood draw took place before the patch test was put on. Patients were considered eligible if aged 18 to 70, diagnosed with alopecia and deemed suitable for DPC therapy, and patients were excluded if pregnant. Unfractionated whole blood was collected in Tempus Blood RNA tubes, and total RNA was extracted from that blood. Trimming at the junction amounts to 10 bases on V and 4 bases on J, and the germline ends lie 17 bases apart. There are 14 amino acids in the CDR3, from cysteine to phenylalanine inclusive. The retained sequence is limited to the CDR3, 42 bases, with the frame set at the first base. CDR1 and CDR2 were assigned from the germline V gene as KGHSH and LQKENI.

What the research found in general, with its limitations: Patch test score correlated positively with the number of PT1 expanded TCRs, reaching significance at thresholds 8, 16 and 32 but not at 4. No change with DPC sensitization was found in the number of TCRs above 1 in 1000 frequency, and no evidence of global repertoire structure alterations was found. Expanded TCRs formed significantly more large CDR3 similarity clusters than pre-sensitization or healthy control sets, consistent with antigen-driven responses. Repeated subsampling changed both the strength of the expansion versus patch-test correlation and the threshold at which the correlation became significant. All patients had alopecia, a presumed autoimmune disease, so their immune response might differ from that of healthy individuals.

There are a few counts of this clonotype. There is no known antigen for this receptor. No qualities accompany the bases; no much larger clone lies one base away. The source was whole blood, collected in connection with sensitization to the hapten diphenylcyclopropenone (DPC). The source is a woman aged 45 to 65 with alopecia areata. Some clones in this sample may be carry-over from other donors' samples. The sequence joins TRBV18 to TRBJ2-1, with the D gene tentatively TRBD1 or TRBD2, based on 5 matching bases in each. The sequenced DNA: TGTGCCACCCATCATCTGAGGGGTTACAATGAGCAGTTCTTC. Its protein reads: CATHHLRGYNEQFF.